Each of the 2 T cell receptor beta chains below was sequenced from the same sample in a study of tumor-infiltrating lymphocytes in primary liver carcinoma. Scientists recovered RNA and DNA together from around 20-30 mg of unsorted bulk tissue. Production of TCR beta cDNA used around 500 ng total RNA together with a constant-region primer. Slightly modified ARM-PCR with three nested multiplex PCR rounds yielded TCR beta libraries. In the first two PCR rounds, TRBV1-TRBV30 forward primers were paired with a C-beta reverse primer, and each round lasted approximately 10 cycles. MiXCR, applied by TCRdb to the multiplex PCR reads, yields one record per CDR3 protein. The data contain under 85,000 distinct CDR3 sequences, about three quarters of them singletons. The sequencing input was liver tumor tissue from sampling region 1. The sample's subset: tumor region T1, superior pole. The receptor set was obtained from a man in his forties with primary liver carcinoma and hepatitis B virus infection.

A single count supports this clonotype. The V gene is TRBV5-1, the J gene TRBJ2-7, with D possibly TRBD1 on 6 matching bases. The V end lost 9 bases, the J end lost 6 bases, and 16 bases lay between the germline ends. This CDR3 is 12 amino acids long. CDR1 is SGHRS and CDR2 is YFSETQ in the germline V gene. CDR3 DNA sequence: TGCGCCAACACCGATTCAGGGGCCGAGCAGTACTTC. As protein: CANTDSGAEQYF.

This clonotype was counted many times. This chain connects TRBV10-1 to TRBJ2-7; the D call may be TRBD1 or TRBD2 (6 bases each). Looked up from germline, CDR1 is WNHNN and CDR2 is SYGVQD (reference sequence). Trimming took off 11 bases at V and 3 bases at J, with 26 bases between the two ends. CDR3 length: 16 amino acids. CDR3 region: CASHEVRGGGNYEQYF. The DNA of the CDR3 is TGCGCCTCGCATGAAGTCAGGGGCGGAGGGAACTACGAGCAGTACTTC.